This is a list of T cell receptor beta chains from one sample in a study of T cells after yellow fever vaccination. One entry per CDR3 protein results from TCRdb running MiXCR on the 5' RACE reads. The repertoire consists of around 180,000 distinct CDR3 sequences, with approximately 6.2% occurring once and the leading ten covering 2.5% to 3.5%. Source: CD4+ T cells sorted from PBMCs, taken on the day of the first yellow fever vaccination. Receptors originate from a man aged 18 to 35 who received the YFV17D yellow fever vaccine. The CDR3 runs from the conserved cysteine through the conserved F or W. Fields, in order: J gene, V gene, D gene, clone size, CDR3 DNA, CDR3 protein. D genes are given only for firm matches. The size field is filled for only some rows; it gives once, few, many or a size class.

J: TRBJ2-3; V: TRBV29-1; D: TRBD1; size: NA; DNA: TGCAGCACTTCACGGGACAGGGGCACAGATACGCAGTATTTT; CDR3: CSTSRDRGTDTQYF
J: TRBJ2-5; V: TRBV5-1; D: NA; size: NA; DNA: TGCGCCAGCAGCTCCGGCGGGCGGGGTTCCCAAGAGACCCAGTACTTC; CDR3: CASSSGGRGSQETQYF
J: TRBJ1-1; V: TRBV12-3/TRBV12-4; D: NA; size: NA; DNA: TGTGCCAGCATGAGAGGGCAGGGGAACACTGAAGCTTTCTTT; CDR3: CASMRGQGNTEAFF
J: TRBJ2-5; V: TRBV20-1; D: TRBD2; size: many; DNA: TGCAGTGCTGGACTAGCGGGGGGGCCTGGGTTAGAGACCCAGTACTTC; CDR3: CSAGLAGGPGLETQYF
J: TRBJ1-6; V: TRBV7-2; D: TRBD1; size: NA; DNA: TGTGCCAGCAGCTTAGTGTGGACAGGGGGTAATTCACCCCTCCACTTT; CDR3: CASSLVWTGGNSPLHF
J: TRBJ1-1; V: TRBV30; D: NA; size: few; DNA: TGTGCCTGGAAATGGCGGCAGTGGTTATCTGAAGCTTTCTTT; CDR3: CAWKWRQWLSEAFF
J: TRBJ1-2; V: TRBV20-1; D: TRBD1; size: NA; DNA: TGCAGTGCTAGAGATCTCGGACAGGCGCTGAAAGGTGGCTACACCTTC; CDR3: CSARDLGQALKGGYTF
J: TRBJ2-7; V: TRBV20-1; D: NA; size: many; DNA: TGCAGTCTGTCCGGGGGCCACTACGAGCAGTACTTC; CDR3: CSLSGGHYEQYF
J: TRBJ1-1; V: TRBV10-3; D: NA; size: few; DNA: TGTGCCATCAGTGAGTTCACAGGACAAGCTTTCTTT; CDR3: CAISEFTGQAFF
J: TRBJ2-2; V: TRBV20-1; D: NA; size: few; DNA: TGCAGTGCTAGATCGGTCAGGCCTATTAACACCGGGGAGCTGTTTTTT; CDR3: CSARSVRPINTGELFF
J: TRBJ2-5; V: TRBV20-1; D: TRBD1; size: few; DNA: TGCAGTGCTGCGAGGACAGGAGAGACCCAGTACTTC; CDR3: CSAARTGETQYF
J: TRBJ2-1; V: TRBV7-3; D: NA; size: NA; DNA: TGTGCCAGCAGCTTAACAGGGAGTAGTCCTAACAATGAGCAGTTCTTC; CDR3: CASSLTGSSPNNEQFF
J: TRBJ1-2; V: TRBV2; D: NA; size: many; DNA: TGTGCCAGCAGTCCCAATTCTAACTATGGCTACACCTTC; CDR3: CASSPNSNYGYTF
J: TRBJ1-2; V: TRBV7-2; D: NA; size: many; DNA: TGTGCCAGCAGCCCAGATGTGGGGACTGGCTACACCTTC; CDR3: CASSPDVGTGYTF
J: TRBJ1-5; V: TRBV7-8; D: NA; size: NA; DNA: TGTGCCAGCAGCTTGGGAAACAGGGTCCACAATCAGCCCCAGCATTTT; CDR3: CASSLGNRVHNQPQHF
J: TRBJ2-1; V: TRBV18; D: NA; size: NA; DNA: TGTGCCAGCTCACCACAACGGGGGAGCTCCTACAATGAGCAGTTCTTC; CDR3: CASSPQRGSSYNEQFF
J: TRBJ1-1; V: TRBV5-1; D: NA; size: many; DNA: TGCGCCAGCGATCTCATAAGTCCCAGCACTGAAGCTTTCTTT; CDR3: CASDLISPSTEAFF
J: TRBJ2-3; V: TRBV15; D: NA; size: NA; DNA: TGTGCCACCAGCAGAGTGGGGGCAGCTAATACGCAGTATTTT; CDR3: CATSRVGAANTQYF
J: TRBJ2-1; V: TRBV11-3; D: TRBD2; size: NA; DNA: TGTGCCAGCAGCTTAGGAGATAGCGGGCCCTACAATGAGCAGTTCTTC; CDR3: CASSLGDSGPYNEQFF
J: TRBJ2-1; V: TRBV5-1; D: TRBD2; size: few; DNA: TGCGCCAGCAGCTTGGCACCACTAGCGGGGTCTTACAATGAGCAGTTCTTC; CDR3: CASSLAPLAGSYNEQFF
J: TRBJ2-6; V: TRBV5-1; D: NA; size: many; DNA: TGCGCCAGCAGCTTGGCGGGCAGTCAGAGCTCTGGGGCCAACGTCCTGACTTTC; CDR3: CASSLAGSQSSGANVLTF
J: TRBJ2-1; V: TRBV24-1; D: TRBD1; size: many; DNA: TGTGCCACCAGTGACAACCGACAGGGATCCTACAATGAGCAGTTCTTC; CDR3: CATSDNRQGSYNEQFF
J: TRBJ2-7; V: TRBV9; D: TRBD1; size: many; DNA: TGTGCCAGCAGCGTAGAGGACAGGGGGCACGAGCAGTACTTC; CDR3: CASSVEDRGHEQYF
J: TRBJ2-6; V: TRBV5-1; D: NA; size: few; DNA: TGCGCCAGCAGACAGGGATCTGGGGCCAACGTCCTGACTTTC; CDR3: CASRQGSGANVLTF
J: TRBJ2-5; V: TRBV4-3; D: NA; size: few; DNA: TGCGCCAGCAGCCAATTTAGGTCGGCAGGGCCACAAGAGACCCAGTACTTC; CDR3: CASSQFRSAGPQETQYF
J: TRBJ2-1; V: TRBV9; D: TRBD2; size: many; DNA: TGTGCCAGCAATGCCGCCGCGGGGGGGCTCTACAATGAGCAGTTCTTC; CDR3: CASNAAAGGLYNEQFF
J: TRBJ1-4; V: TRBV5-1; D: NA; size: many; DNA: TGCGCCAGCACGCCCGGTCCGAGGGTTCAAACTAATGAAAAACTGTTTTTT; CDR3: CASTPGPRVQTNEKLFF
J: TRBJ1-5; V: TRBV12-3/TRBV12-4; D: NA; size: few; DNA: TGTGCCAGCAGTCCCGGGGGGGGTATCCAGCCCCAGCATTTT; CDR3: CASSPGGGIQPQHF
J: TRBJ1-5; V: TRBV6-5; D: NA; size: NA; DNA: TGTGCCAGCAGTTACGACGGGGCAAGCAATCAGCCCCAGCATTTT; CDR3: CASSYDGASNQPQHF
J: TRBJ2-7; V: TRBV5-1; D: NA; size: many; DNA: TGCGCCAGCAGCTTGGATGGCCGAAACTACGAGCAGTACTTC; CDR3: CASSLDGRNYEQYF
J: TRBJ2-3; V: TRBV5-1; D: NA; size: many; DNA: TGCGCCAGCAGCTTGGTGGGGGCCCCAGATACGCAGTATTTT; CDR3: CASSLVGAPDTQYF
J: TRBJ2-1; V: TRBV20-1; D: NA; size: NA; DNA: TGCAGTGCTAGGAGGGCGGGACGTACACGCGGTGAGCAGTTCTTC; CDR3: CSARRAGRTRGEQFF
J: TRBJ2-5; V: TRBV7-9; D: TRBD1; size: NA; DNA: TGTGCCAGCAGCTTCTGGACAGGGGGTGAGGAGACCCAGTACTTC; CDR3: CASSFWTGGEETQYF
J: TRBJ2-3; V: TRBV5-1; D: NA; size: few; DNA: TGCGCCAGCAGCTTGGCCGGTCCCCGTAGCACAGATACGCAGTATTTT; CDR3: CASSLAGPRSTDTQYF
J: TRBJ1-2; V: TRBV5-4; D: TRBD1; size: many; DNA: TGTGCCAGCAGCTTACCGACAGGGCTCAATGGCTACACCTTC; CDR3: CASSLPTGLNGYTF
J: TRBJ2-4; V: TRBV5-1; D: NA; size: few; DNA: TGCGCCAGCAGTTCCCAGACAGGGAGGGACATTCAGTACTTC; CDR3: CASSSQTGRDIQYF
J: TRBJ2-7; V: TRBV9; D: NA; size: many; DNA: TGTGCCAGCAGCGTCGCTCCAGGGCCCCACGAGCAGTACTTC; CDR3: CASSVAPGPHEQYF
J: TRBJ2-7; V: TRBV18; D: TRBD1; size: many; DNA: TGTGCCAGCTCAGGGACAGCGTACGAGCAGTACTTC; CDR3: CASSGTAYEQYF
J: TRBJ2-2; V: TRBV7-2; D: TRBD2; size: NA; DNA: TGTGCCAGCAGCAAGGGACTAGCGGGGGGAACCGGGGAGCTGTTTTTT; CDR3: CASSKGLAGGTGELFF
J: TRBJ2-1; V: TRBV6-1; D: NA; size: few; DNA: TGTGCCAGCACCCAAGCCCCAAGCCCCTACAATGAGCAGTTCTTC; CDR3: CASTQAPSPYNEQFF
J: TRBJ1-1; V: TRBV7-2; D: NA; size: NA; DNA: TGTGCCAGCAGCTTAGTTCTTGGACATGAAGCTTTCTTT; CDR3: CASSLVLGHEAFF